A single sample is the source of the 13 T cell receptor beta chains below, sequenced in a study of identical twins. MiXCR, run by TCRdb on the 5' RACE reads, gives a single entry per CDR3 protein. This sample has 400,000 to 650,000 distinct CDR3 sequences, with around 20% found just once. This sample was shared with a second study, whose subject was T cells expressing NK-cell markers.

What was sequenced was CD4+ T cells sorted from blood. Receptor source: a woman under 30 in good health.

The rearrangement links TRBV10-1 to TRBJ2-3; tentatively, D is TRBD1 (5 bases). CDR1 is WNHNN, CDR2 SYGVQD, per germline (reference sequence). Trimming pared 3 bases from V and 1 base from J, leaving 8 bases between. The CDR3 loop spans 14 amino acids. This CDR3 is CASSDKQGTDTQYF. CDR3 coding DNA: TGCGCCAGCAGTGATAAACAGGGCACAGATACGCAGTATTTT.

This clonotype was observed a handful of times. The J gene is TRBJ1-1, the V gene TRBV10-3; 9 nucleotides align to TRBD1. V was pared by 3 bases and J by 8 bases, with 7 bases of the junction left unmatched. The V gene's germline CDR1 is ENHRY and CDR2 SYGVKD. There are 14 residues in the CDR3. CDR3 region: CAISEGQGRLEAFF. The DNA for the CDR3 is TGTGCCATCAGTGAAGGACAGGGGAGACTAGAAGCTTTCTTT.

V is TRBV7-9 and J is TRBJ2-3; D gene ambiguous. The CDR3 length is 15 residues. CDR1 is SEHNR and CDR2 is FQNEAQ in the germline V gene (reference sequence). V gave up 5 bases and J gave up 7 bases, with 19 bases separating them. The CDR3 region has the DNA TGTGCCAGCAGCCCGCCGGCCTCGCGGATACATACGCAGTATTTT. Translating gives CASSPPASRIHTQYF. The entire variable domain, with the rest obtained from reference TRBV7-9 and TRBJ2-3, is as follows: DTGVSQNPRHKITKRGQNVTFRCDPISEHNRLYWYRQTLGQGPEFLTYFQNEAQLEKSRLLSDRFSAERPKGSFSTLEIQRTEQGDSAMYLCASSPPASRIHTQYFGPGTRLTVL.

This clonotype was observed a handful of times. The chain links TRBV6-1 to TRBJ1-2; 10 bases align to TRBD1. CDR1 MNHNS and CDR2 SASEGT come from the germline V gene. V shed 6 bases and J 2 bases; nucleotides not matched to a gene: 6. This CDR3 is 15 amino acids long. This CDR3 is CASSELGQGNYGYTF. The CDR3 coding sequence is TGTGCCAGCAGCGAACTGGGACAGGGGAACTATGGCTACACCTTC.

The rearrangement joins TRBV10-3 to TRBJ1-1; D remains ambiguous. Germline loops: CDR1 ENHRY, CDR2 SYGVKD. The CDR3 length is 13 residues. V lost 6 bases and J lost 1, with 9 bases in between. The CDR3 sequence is CAIRGYRNTEAFF. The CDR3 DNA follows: TGTGCCATCAGGGGATACCGGAACACTGAAGCTTTCTTT.

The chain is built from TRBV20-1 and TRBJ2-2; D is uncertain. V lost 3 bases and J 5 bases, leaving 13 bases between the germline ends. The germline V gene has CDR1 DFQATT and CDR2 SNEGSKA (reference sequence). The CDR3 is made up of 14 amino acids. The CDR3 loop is CSASAVTRTGELFF. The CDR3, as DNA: TGCAGTGCTAGTGCGGTAACAAGAACCGGGGAGCTGTTTTTT.

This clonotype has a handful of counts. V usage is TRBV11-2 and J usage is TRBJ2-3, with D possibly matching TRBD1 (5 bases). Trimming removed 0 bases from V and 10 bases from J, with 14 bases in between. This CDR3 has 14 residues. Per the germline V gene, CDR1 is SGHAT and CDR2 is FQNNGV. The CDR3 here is CASSLDRQLYAQYF. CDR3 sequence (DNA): TGTGCCAGCAGCTTAGATCGACAGTTATATGCGCAGTATTTT.

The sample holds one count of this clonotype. The CDR3: CSAAGKSADYGYTF. The CDR3 DNA sequence: TGCAGTGCTGCTGGCAAGTCGGCAGACTATGGCTACACCTTC. The chain is built from TRBV20-1 and TRBJ1-2, with no clear D. With 5 bases removed from V and 3 bases from J, the gap between germline ends came to 16 bases. Looked up from germline, CDR1 is DFQATT and CDR2 is SNEGSKA (reference sequence). This CDR3 region has 14 residues.

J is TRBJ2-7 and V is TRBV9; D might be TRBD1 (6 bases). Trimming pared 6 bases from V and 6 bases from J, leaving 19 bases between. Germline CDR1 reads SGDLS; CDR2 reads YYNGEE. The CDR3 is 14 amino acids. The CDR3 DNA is TGTGCCAGCACCACACAGGACAGTGGTACCGAGCAGTACTTC. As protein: CASTTQDSGTEQYF.

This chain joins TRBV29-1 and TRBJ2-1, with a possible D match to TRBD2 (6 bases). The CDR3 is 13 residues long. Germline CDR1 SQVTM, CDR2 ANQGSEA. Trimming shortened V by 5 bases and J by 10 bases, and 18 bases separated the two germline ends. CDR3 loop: CSVSPGPAGEQFF. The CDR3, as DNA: TGCAGCGTTTCCCCAGGACCGGCGGGAGAGCAGTTCTTC.

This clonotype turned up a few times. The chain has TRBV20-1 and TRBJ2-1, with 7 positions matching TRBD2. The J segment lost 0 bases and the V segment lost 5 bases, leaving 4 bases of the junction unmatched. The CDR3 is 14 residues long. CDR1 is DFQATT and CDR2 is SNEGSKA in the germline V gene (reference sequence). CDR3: CSAPRTSSYNEQFF. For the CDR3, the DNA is TGCAGTGCTCCCCGGACTAGCTCCTACAATGAGCAGTTCTTC.

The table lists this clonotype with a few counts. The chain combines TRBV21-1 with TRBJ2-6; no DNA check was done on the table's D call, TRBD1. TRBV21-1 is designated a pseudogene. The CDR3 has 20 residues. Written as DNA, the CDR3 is TGTGCCAGCAGCAAAGCTCTTCAGGCAGGGGGAGACACTGGGGCCAACGTCCTGACTTTC. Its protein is CASSKALQAGGDTGANVLTF.

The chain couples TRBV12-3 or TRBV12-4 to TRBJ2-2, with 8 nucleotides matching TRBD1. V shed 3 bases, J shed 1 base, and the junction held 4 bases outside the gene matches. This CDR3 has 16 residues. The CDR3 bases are TGTGCCAGCAGTTTGACAGGGGTTGGGAACACCGGGGAGCTGTTTTTT. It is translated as CASSLTGVGNTGELFF.